Listed below are T cell receptor beta chains from one sample, sequenced in a study of CD4+ T cells in melanoma. Profiled with immunoSEQ multiplex PCR; TCRdb holds only in-frame clones, not every one. The sample comprises 15,000 to 20,000 clones, around 82% of which are singletons, and 4.5% to 5.5% rests with the top ten. Material for sequencing was cells from a culture (not recorded whether cultured in vitro). All receptors derive from a human donor with melanoma. CDR3s include the opening cysteine and the closing phenylalanine or tryptophan. Each record gives: clone size, J gene, V gene, D gene, CDR3 DNA, CDR3 protein. A D gene is named only where the DNA matches it firmly. The size field is filled for only some rows; it gives once, few, many or a size class.

clone_size: -
j_call: TRBJ2-3
v_call: TRBV4-2
d_call: TRBD2
cdr3_nt: TGTGCCAGCAGCCAAGATATAAGCGGGGAGCCCGATACGCAGTATTTT
cdr3_aa: CASSQDISGEPDTQYF

clone_size: -
j_call: TRBJ1-1
v_call: TRBV5-1
d_call: -
cdr3_nt: TGCGCCAGCAGCTCTACATCGGGGATGAACACTGAAGCTTTCTTT
cdr3_aa: CASSSTSGMNTEAFF

clone_size: -
j_call: TRBJ1-1
v_call: TRBV5-1
d_call: TRBD1
cdr3_nt: TGCGCCAGCAGCCCACAGGGGATGAGGACTGAAGCTTTCTTT
cdr3_aa: CASSPQGMRTEAFF

clone_size: once
j_call: TRBJ1-2
v_call: TRBV5-5
d_call: TRBD1
cdr3_nt: TGTGCCAGCAGCTTGCCCGGGACAGCTAACTATGGCTACACCTTC
cdr3_aa: CASSLPGTANYGYTF

clone_size: -
j_call: TRBJ2-2
v_call: TRBV4-3
d_call: TRBD1
cdr3_nt: TGCGCCAGCAGCCAAGTGTTGGGACAGGGCGGCGGGGAGCTGTTTTTT
cdr3_aa: CASSQVLGQGGGELFF

clone_size: -
j_call: TRBJ2-1
v_call: TRBV30
d_call: -
cdr3_nt: TGTGCCTGGGGAGGCTCCTACAATGAGCAGTTCTTC
cdr3_aa: CAWGGSYNEQFF

clone_size: -
j_call: TRBJ2-3
v_call: TRBV27
d_call: TRBD2
cdr3_nt: TGTGCCAGTGCGAGCGGGGACCGCACAGATACGCAGTATTTT
cdr3_aa: CASASGDRTDTQYF

clone_size: -
j_call: TRBJ2-5
v_call: TRBV18
d_call: -
cdr3_nt: TGTGCCAGCTCACCACCGGGGGCAGAGACCCAGTACTTC
cdr3_aa: CASSPPGAETQYF

clone_size: -
j_call: TRBJ1-4
v_call: TRBV2
d_call: -
cdr3_nt: TGTGCCAGCAGTGGGACAGCTTCTAAACGGGTGACTAATGAAAAACTGTTTTTT
cdr3_aa: CASSGTASKRVTNEKLFF

clone_size: -
j_call: TRBJ2-2
v_call: TRBV18
d_call: -
cdr3_nt: TGTGCCAGCTCCATCCAGGGGGGCTTCGCCGGGGAGCTGTTTTTT
cdr3_aa: CASSIQGGFAGELFF

clone_size: -
j_call: TRBJ2-3
v_call: TRBV4-1
d_call: -
cdr3_nt: TGCGCCAGCAGCCAAAGTTTTCCGAAACTCAGCACAGATACGCAGTATTTT
cdr3_aa: CASSQSFPKLSTDTQYF

clone_size: -
j_call: TRBJ2-2
v_call: TRBV5-6
d_call: -
cdr3_nt: TGTGCCAGCAGCTTAGTACAGAGTAACACCGGGGAGCTGTTTTTT
cdr3_aa: CASSLVQSNTGELFF

clone_size: -
j_call: TRBJ2-7
v_call: TRBV7-8
d_call: -
cdr3_nt: TGTGCCAGCAGCTTAGTGGCGGGCCCTAAGGAGCAGTACTTC
cdr3_aa: CASSLVAGPKEQYF

clone_size: -
j_call: TRBJ2-2
v_call: TRBV5-1
d_call: TRBD2
cdr3_nt: TGCGCCAGCAGCCCGGGACTAGCGGGGGGCCTCACCGGGGAGCTGTTTTTT
cdr3_aa: CASSPGLAGGLTGELFF

clone_size: -
j_call: TRBJ1-5
v_call: TRBV19
d_call: -
cdr3_nt: TGTGCCAGTAGTATTATGACGGAAAATCAGCCCCAGCATTTT
cdr3_aa: CASSIMTENQPQHF

clone_size: -
j_call: TRBJ2-3
v_call: TRBV5-1
d_call: -
cdr3_nt: TGCGCCAGCAGCCACAAAACCGGGACTGGGGGGACAGATACGCAGTATTTT
cdr3_aa: CASSHKTGTGGTDTQYF

clone_size: few
j_call: TRBJ2-1
v_call: TRBV5-1
d_call: TRBD1
cdr3_nt: TGCGCCAGCAGCATTACCGGGACAGGGATTAATGAGCAGTTCTTC
cdr3_aa: CASSITGTGINEQFF

clone_size: -
j_call: TRBJ2-5
v_call: TRBV18
d_call: -
cdr3_nt: TGTGCCAGCTCGCAGACTTTACAAGAGACCCAGTACTTC
cdr3_aa: CASSQTLQETQYF

clone_size: -
j_call: TRBJ1-1
v_call: TRBV19
d_call: TRBD1
cdr3_nt: TGTGCCAGTAGTGCACAGGGGGGAGACGCTTTCTTT
cdr3_aa: CASSAQGGDAFF

clone_size: -
j_call: TRBJ2-1
v_call: TRBV7-9
d_call: TRBD2
cdr3_nt: TGTGCCAGCAGCTTAGGACTAGCGGACTACAATGAGCAGTTCTTC
cdr3_aa: CASSLGLADYNEQFF

clone_size: -
j_call: TRBJ1-6
v_call: TRBV30
d_call: TRBD1
cdr3_nt: TGTGCCTCGGGAGGGCAGGGGGCCTCACCCCTCCACTTT
cdr3_aa: CASGGQGASPLHF

clone_size: -
j_call: TRBJ2-5
v_call: TRBV21-1
d_call: -
cdr3_nt: TGTGCCAGCAGCATAGGCGGCAGGGGCGAAGAGACCCAGTACTTC
cdr3_aa: CASSIGGRGEETQYF

clone_size: -
j_call: TRBJ2-7
v_call: TRBV18
d_call: -
cdr3_nt: TGTGCCAGCTCACCAGGAAGTGAGCAGTACTTC
cdr3_aa: CASSPGSEQYF

clone_size: -
j_call: TRBJ2-5
v_call: TRBV4-1
d_call: -
cdr3_nt: TGCGCCAGCAGCCAAGATCGCCTTCTGGAGACCCAGTACTTC
cdr3_aa: CASSQDRLLETQYF

clone_size: few
j_call: TRBJ1-5
v_call: TRBV6-1
d_call: -
cdr3_nt: TGTGCCAGCAGGGGGTCCGGGCAGCCCCAGCATTTT
cdr3_aa: CASRGSGQPQHF

clone_size: -
j_call: TRBJ1-4
v_call: TRBV29-1
d_call: TRBD1
cdr3_nt: TGCAGCGTTAAACAGGGGAAAAATGAAAAACTGTTTTTT
cdr3_aa: CSVKQGKNEKLFF

clone_size: -
j_call: TRBJ1-6
v_call: TRBV2
d_call: -
cdr3_nt: TGTGCCAGCAGTGTGGGAGGGAACGGTAATTCACCCCTCCACTTT
cdr3_aa: CASSVGGNGNSPLHF

clone_size: -
j_call: TRBJ1-1
v_call: TRBV7-9
d_call: -
cdr3_nt: TGTGCCAGCAGCTTAGGGAGTTTCAACACTGAAGCTTTCTTT
cdr3_aa: CASSLGSFNTEAFF

clone_size: -
j_call: TRBJ1-5
v_call: TRBV5-6
d_call: -
cdr3_nt: TGTGCCAGCAGCTCACTCCGACAGGGCAATCAGCCCCAGCATTTT
cdr3_aa: CASSSLRQGNQPQHF

clone_size: -
j_call: TRBJ1-1
v_call: TRBV6-6
d_call: -
cdr3_nt: TGTGCCAGCAGGACCACGGACATGAACACTGAAGCTTTCTTT
cdr3_aa: CASRTTDMNTEAFF

clone_size: -
j_call: TRBJ2-1
v_call: TRBV7-2
d_call: TRBD2
cdr3_nt: TGTGCCAGCAGCTTCACTAGCGGGGGGGGCAATGAGCAGTTCTTC
cdr3_aa: CASSFTSGGGNEQFF

clone_size: -
j_call: TRBJ1-2
v_call: TRBV5-1
d_call: -
cdr3_nt: TGCGCCAGCAGCTTGGGGGTCGGGAGCTATGGCTACACCTTC
cdr3_aa: CASSLGVGSYGYTF

clone_size: -
j_call: TRBJ2-1
v_call: TRBV18
d_call: TRBD1
cdr3_nt: TGTGCCAGCTCACCAGGGACAGGGGGTCTTGAGCAGTTCTTC
cdr3_aa: CASSPGTGGLEQFF

clone_size: -
j_call: TRBJ2-7
v_call: TRBV18
d_call: -
cdr3_nt: TGTGCCAGCTCACCGGGGCAATCTCGCGAGCAGTACTTC
cdr3_aa: CASSPGQSREQYF

clone_size: -
j_call: TRBJ1-4
v_call: TRBV29-1
d_call: -
cdr3_nt: TGCAGCGTTTCAAAACCAACTAATGAAAAACTGTTTTTT
cdr3_aa: CSVSKPTNEKLFF

clone_size: -
j_call: TRBJ1-3
v_call: TRBV11-2
d_call: -
cdr3_nt: TGTGCCAGCAGCTTAATCCAGGGCGCTGGAAACACCATATATTTT
cdr3_aa: CASSLIQGAGNTIYF

clone_size: -
j_call: TRBJ1-1
v_call: TRBV14
d_call: -
cdr3_nt: TGTGCCAGCAGCCAAGATTTTGGAGGGGTGCGGACTGAAGCTTTCTTT
cdr3_aa: CASSQDFGGVRTEAFF

clone_size: -
j_call: TRBJ2-3
v_call: TRBV5-1
d_call: -
cdr3_nt: TGCGCCAGCAGCGGGAGGGGGGCGAGCACAGATACGCAGTATTTT
cdr3_aa: CASSGRGASTDTQYF

clone_size: -
j_call: TRBJ2-6
v_call: TRBV19
d_call: -
cdr3_nt: TGTGCCAGTAGCTACGTCGTACAGACGGGGGCCAACGTCCTGACTTTC
cdr3_aa: CASSYVVQTGANVLTF

clone_size: -
j_call: TRBJ2-2
v_call: TRBV7-9
d_call: TRBD2
cdr3_nt: TGTGCCAGCAGCTTCCGGGGAGGGGCCTTGAACACCGGGGAGCTGTTTTTT
cdr3_aa: CASSFRGGALNTGELFF

clone_size: -
j_call: TRBJ1-6
v_call: TRBV10-3
d_call: -
cdr3_nt: TGTGCCATCAGTGGCGTTGAGGATTCACCCCTCCACTTT
cdr3_aa: CAISGVEDSPLHF

clone_size: -
j_call: TRBJ1-2
v_call: TRBV5-1
d_call: -
cdr3_nt: TGCGCCAGCAGCTTCGGACAGTATGGCTACACCTTC
cdr3_aa: CASSFGQYGYTF

clone_size: -
j_call: TRBJ2-7
v_call: TRBV14
d_call: -
cdr3_nt: TGTGCCAGCAGCCAAGATGGGAGAGGAGTCGAGCAGTACTTC
cdr3_aa: CASSQDGRGVEQYF

clone_size: -
j_call: TRBJ2-1
v_call: TRBV5-1
d_call: TRBD1
cdr3_nt: TGCGCCAGCAGCGTCAGGGGGAATGAGCAGTTCTTC
cdr3_aa: CASSVRGNEQFF

clone_size: -
j_call: TRBJ1-2
v_call: TRBV16
d_call: -
cdr3_nt: TGTGCCAGCAGCCAATCGGGGAATGAGGGGATTACCTTC
cdr3_aa: CASSQSGNEGITF

clone_size: -
j_call: TRBJ1-2
v_call: TRBV7-9
d_call: -
cdr3_nt: TGTGCCAGCAGCTTAGAACTGACAGGCCTCTATGGCTACACCTTC
cdr3_aa: CASSLELTGLYGYTF

clone_size: -
j_call: TRBJ1-1
v_call: TRBV7-9
d_call: TRBD1
cdr3_nt: TGTGCCAGCAGCCAGAAAGGGGGCGAAGGAGGCACTGAAGCTTTCTTT
cdr3_aa: CASSQKGGEGGTEAFF

clone_size: -
j_call: TRBJ2-5
v_call: TRBV11-2
d_call: -
cdr3_nt: TGTGCCAGCAGCTTCCGGACACCCCAAGAGACCCAGTACTTC
cdr3_aa: CASSFRTPQETQYF

clone_size: once
j_call: TRBJ1-6
v_call: TRBV2
d_call: -
cdr3_nt: TGTGCCAGCAGGAGACGAAGTTTAGGGGATAATTCACCCCTCCACTTT
cdr3_aa: CASRRRSLGDNSPLHF

clone_size: few
j_call: TRBJ1-5
v_call: TRBV10-3
d_call: -
cdr3_nt: TGTGCCACCGCGGGGAGCAATCAGCCCCAGCATTTT
cdr3_aa: CATAGSNQPQHF